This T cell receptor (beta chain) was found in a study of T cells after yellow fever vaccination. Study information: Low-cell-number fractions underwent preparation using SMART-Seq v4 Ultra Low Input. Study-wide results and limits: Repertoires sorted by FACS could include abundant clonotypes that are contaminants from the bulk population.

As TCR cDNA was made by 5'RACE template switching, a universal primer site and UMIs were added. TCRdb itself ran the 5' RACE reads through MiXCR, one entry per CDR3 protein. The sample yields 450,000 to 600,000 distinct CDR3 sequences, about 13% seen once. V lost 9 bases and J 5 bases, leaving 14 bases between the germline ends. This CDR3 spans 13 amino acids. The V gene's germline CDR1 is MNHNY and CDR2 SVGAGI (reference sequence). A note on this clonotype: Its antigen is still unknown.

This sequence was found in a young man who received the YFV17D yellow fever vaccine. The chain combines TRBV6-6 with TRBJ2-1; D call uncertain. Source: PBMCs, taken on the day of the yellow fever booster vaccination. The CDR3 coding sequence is TGTGCCAGTACCGGGCCAACCAACAATGAGCAGTTCTTC. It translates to CASTGPTNNEQFF.